Listed below are T cell receptor beta chains from one sample, sequenced in a study of blood T cell repertoires in COVID-19. Produced via immunoSEQ multiplex PCR; TCRdb's table is partial and in-frame only. The sample holds some 140,000 clones, about 80% seen once. The specimen sequenced was peripheral blood. These receptor sequences come from a woman aged 60 to 75 with acute or convalescent COVID-19. The CDR3 runs from the conserved cysteine through the conserved F or W. D genes are given only for firm matches. Size is omitted from some rows. Given values are once, few, many or a class for expanded clones.

cdr3_aa: CASSLLEGIGEKLFF
cdr3_nt: TGTGCCAGCAGCTTATTGGAGGGGATAGGTGAAAAACTGTTTTTT
v_call: TRBV11-2
j_call: TRBJ1-4
d_call: NA
clone_size: medium-sized

cdr3_aa: CACQGLSNQPQHF
cdr3_nt: TGTGCCTGTCAAGGACTTAGCAATCAGCCCCAGCATTTT
v_call: TRBV30
j_call: TRBJ1-5
d_call: NA
clone_size: once

cdr3_aa: CSAQQGATEAFF
cdr3_nt: TGCAGCGCACAACAGGGGGCCACTGAAGCTTTCTTT
v_call: TRBV29-1
j_call: TRBJ1-1
d_call: TRBD1
clone_size: NA

cdr3_aa: CASRRDSINQPQHF
cdr3_nt: TGTGCCAGCAGGAGGGACAGCATCAATCAGCCCCAGCATTTT
v_call: TRBV2
j_call: TRBJ1-5
d_call: TRBD1
clone_size: NA

cdr3_aa: CASSPVGRDTQYF
cdr3_nt: TGTGCCAGCTCACCAGTGGGCCGCGATACGCAGTATTTT
v_call: TRBV18
j_call: TRBJ2-3
d_call: NA
clone_size: NA

cdr3_aa: CASSGGTTGNQPQHF
cdr3_nt: TGTGCCAGTAGTGGGGGGACGACTGGCAATCAGCCCCAGCATTTT
v_call: TRBV19
j_call: TRBJ1-5
d_call: NA
clone_size: NA

cdr3_aa: CAAARANSPLHF
cdr3_nt: TGTGCCGCAGCGAGGGCGAATTCACCCCTCCACTTT
v_call: TRBV2
j_call: TRBJ1-6
d_call: NA
clone_size: once

cdr3_aa: CASSPTLSSGANVLTF
cdr3_nt: TGTGCCAGCAGTCCCACCCTATCCTCTGGGGCCAACGTCCTGACTTTC
v_call: TRBV27
j_call: TRBJ2-6
d_call: NA
clone_size: NA

cdr3_aa: CASSFDSLYGYTF
cdr3_nt: TGTGCCAGCAGTTTTGACAGCCTCTATGGCTACACCTTC
v_call: TRBV6-5
j_call: TRBJ1-2
d_call: NA
clone_size: many

cdr3_aa: CASSQPGLAIDNEQFF
cdr3_nt: TGCGCCAGCAGCCAACCGGGACTAGCTATCGACAATGAGCAGTTCTTC
v_call: TRBV4-1
j_call: TRBJ2-1
d_call: TRBD2
clone_size: NA

cdr3_aa: CASSEWEEAFF
cdr3_nt: TGTGCCAGCAGTGAATGGGAGGAAGCTTTCTTT
v_call: TRBV6-1
j_call: TRBJ1-1
d_call: NA
clone_size: NA

cdr3_aa: CASRDSGRTGELFF
cdr3_nt: TGCGCCAGTCGGGATAGCGGAAGGACCGGGGAGCTGTTTTTT
v_call: TRBV10-2
j_call: TRBJ2-2
d_call: NA
clone_size: NA

cdr3_aa: CATSPGQNKNIQYF
cdr3_nt: TGTGCCACCAGCCCGGGACAGAACAAAAACATTCAGTACTTC
v_call: TRBV15
j_call: TRBJ2-4
d_call: TRBD1
clone_size: NA

cdr3_aa: CASSPGTGAADTQYF
cdr3_nt: TGCGCCAGCAGCCCCGGGACAGGGGCGGCAGATACGCAGTATTTT
v_call: TRBV5-1
j_call: TRBJ2-3
d_call: TRBD1
clone_size: once

cdr3_aa: CASEEQAILPGYTF
cdr3_nt: TGTGCCAGCGAAGAACAGGCGATCTTACCAGGCTACACCTTC
v_call: TRBV6-5
j_call: TRBJ1-2
d_call: NA
clone_size: NA

cdr3_aa: CASSGRVEDTQYF
cdr3_nt: TGTGCCAGCAGCGGGCGGGTAGAGGATACGCAGTATTTT
v_call: TRBV11-1
j_call: TRBJ2-3
d_call: NA
clone_size: NA

cdr3_aa: CASSALAGGLYSYNEQFF
cdr3_nt: TGTGCCAGCAGCGCACTAGCGGGGGGGCTGTACTCCTACAATGAGCAGTTCTTC
v_call: TRBV9
j_call: TRBJ2-1
d_call: TRBD2
clone_size: NA

cdr3_aa: CASSPPGASFHGYTF
cdr3_nt: TGTGCCAGCAGCCCTCCAGGGGCGTCGTTTCATGGCTACACCTTC
v_call: TRBV7-3
j_call: TRBJ1-2
d_call: NA
clone_size: NA

cdr3_aa: CASSQNRNYGYTF
cdr3_nt: TGCGCCAGCAGCCAAAACAGGAATTACGGCTACACCTTC
v_call: TRBV4-1
j_call: TRBJ1-2
d_call: NA
clone_size: NA

cdr3_aa: CASSLRGREEKLFF
cdr3_nt: TGTGCCAGCAGCCTCAGGGGGCGAGAAGAAAAACTGTTTTTT
v_call: TRBV3-1/TRBV3-2
j_call: TRBJ1-4
d_call: TRBD1
clone_size: NA

cdr3_aa: CASSGDRDFSNQPQHF
cdr3_nt: TGTGCCAGCAGTGGGGACAGGGACTTTAGCAATCAGCCCCAGCATTTT
v_call: TRBV2
j_call: TRBJ1-5
d_call: TRBD1
clone_size: NA

cdr3_aa: CASSFGWSNQPQHF
cdr3_nt: TGTGCCAGCAGCTTCGGGTGGAGCAATCAGCCCCAGCATTTT
v_call: TRBV7-2
j_call: TRBJ1-5
d_call: NA
clone_size: NA

cdr3_aa: CASSPGNSLDTEAFF
cdr3_nt: TGTGCCAGTAGTCCGGGGAATTCCCTAGACACTGAAGCTTTCTTT
v_call: TRBV19
j_call: TRBJ1-1
d_call: NA
clone_size: NA

cdr3_aa: CASSTQGAGELFF
cdr3_nt: TGTGCCAGCAGCACACAGGGAGCTGGGGAGCTGTTTTTT
v_call: TRBV7-3
j_call: TRBJ2-2
d_call: NA
clone_size: once

cdr3_aa: CASSPGGNSNQPQHF
cdr3_nt: TGCGCCAGCAGCCCGGGGGGGAACAGCAATCAGCCCCAGCATTTT
v_call: TRBV5-1
j_call: TRBJ1-5
d_call: NA
clone_size: NA

cdr3_aa: CASSIPRFTDTQYF
cdr3_nt: TGTGCCAGTAGTATCCCTCGGTTCACAGATACGCAGTATTTT
v_call: TRBV19
j_call: TRBJ2-3
d_call: NA
clone_size: NA

cdr3_aa: CASSLLSGEQFF
cdr3_nt: TGCGCCAGCAGCTTGCTGAGTGGTGAGCAGTTCTTC
v_call: TRBV5-1
j_call: TRBJ2-1
d_call: NA
clone_size: NA

cdr3_aa: CASRAGRTGELFF
cdr3_nt: TGTGCCAGCAGGGCAGGGAGGACCGGGGAGCTGTTTTTT
v_call: TRBV6-5
j_call: TRBJ2-2
d_call: NA
clone_size: NA

cdr3_aa: CASSEGHSSFSNQPQHF
cdr3_nt: TGTGCCAGCAGTGAAGGACACTCTAGCTTTAGCAATCAGCCCCAGCATTTT
v_call: TRBV2
j_call: TRBJ1-5
d_call: NA
clone_size: NA

cdr3_aa: CASTPRGLVGGYTF
cdr3_nt: TGTGCCAGCACCCCTCGGGGGTTAGTGGGGGGCTACACCTTC
v_call: TRBV28
j_call: TRBJ1-2
d_call: NA
clone_size: NA

cdr3_aa: CASRGTGSNQPQHF
cdr3_nt: TGTGCCAGCCGAGGGACAGGGAGCAATCAGCCCCAGCATTTT
v_call: TRBV2
j_call: TRBJ1-5
d_call: TRBD1
clone_size: once

cdr3_aa: CASSPPGQGVLNEQFF
cdr3_nt: TGTGCCAGCTCACCTCCGGGACAAGGGGTCCTCAATGAGCAGTTCTTC
v_call: TRBV18
j_call: TRBJ2-1
d_call: NA
clone_size: NA